The clone carrying this TCR beta chain was found once. Losses at the gene ends were 5 bases for V and 8 bases for J; bases not matched to a gene: 7. The germline V gene encodes CDR1 SGHVS and CDR2 FNYEAQ. The CDR3 is 13 residues long. This sample was included in a study of blood T cell repertoires in COVID-19. All enrollees were about 18 to 95 years old and from about 24 US areas. Cohorts were assigned according to the clinical history that participants reported. Profiled with immunoSEQ multiplex PCR; TCRdb holds only in-frame clones, not every one. The sample has 150,000 to 200,000 clones, 70% to 85% seen once.

Sequencing used PBMCs or T cells enriched from blood (not recorded which). The rearrangement uses TRBV7-6 and TRBJ1-2; 8 bases agree with TRBD1. The clonotype comes from a woman aged 70 to 79 in a cohort exposed to, infected with or recovered from COVID-19 (not recorded which). The CDR3 nucleotides read TGTGCCAGCAGCCTGGGACAGGTGGGCGGCTACACCTTC. Its protein is CASSLGQVGGYTF.